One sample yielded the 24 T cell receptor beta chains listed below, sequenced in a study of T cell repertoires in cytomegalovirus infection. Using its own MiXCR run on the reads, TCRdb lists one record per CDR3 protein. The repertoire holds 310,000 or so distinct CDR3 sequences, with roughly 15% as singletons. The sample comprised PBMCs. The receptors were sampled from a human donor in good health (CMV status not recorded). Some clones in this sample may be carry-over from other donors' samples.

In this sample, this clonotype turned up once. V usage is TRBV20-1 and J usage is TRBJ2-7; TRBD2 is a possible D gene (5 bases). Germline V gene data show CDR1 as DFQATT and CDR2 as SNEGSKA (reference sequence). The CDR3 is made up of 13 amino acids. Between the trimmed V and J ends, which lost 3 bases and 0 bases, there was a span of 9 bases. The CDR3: CSASSGSSYEQYF. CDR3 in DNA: TGCAGTGCTAGCTCGGGATCCTCCTACGAGCAGTACTTC.

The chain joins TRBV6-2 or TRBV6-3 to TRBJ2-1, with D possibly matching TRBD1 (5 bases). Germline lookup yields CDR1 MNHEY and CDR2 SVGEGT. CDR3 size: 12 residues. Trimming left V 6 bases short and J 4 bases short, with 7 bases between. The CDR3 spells CASSYRYNEQFF. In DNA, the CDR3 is TGTGCCAGCAGCTACAGGTACAATGAGCAGTTCTTC.

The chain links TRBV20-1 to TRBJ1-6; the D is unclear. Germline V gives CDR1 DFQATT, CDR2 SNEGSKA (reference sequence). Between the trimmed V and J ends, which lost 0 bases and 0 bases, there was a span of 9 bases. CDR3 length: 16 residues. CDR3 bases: TGCAGTGCTAGAGATAGCCAGAACTCCTATAATTCACCCCTCCACTTT. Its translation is CSARDSQNSYNSPLHF.

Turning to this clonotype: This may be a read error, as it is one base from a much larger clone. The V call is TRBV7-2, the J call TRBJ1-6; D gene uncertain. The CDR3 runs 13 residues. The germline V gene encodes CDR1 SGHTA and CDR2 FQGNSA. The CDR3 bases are TGTGCCAGCAGCCTATACGAAAATTCACCCTTCCACTTT. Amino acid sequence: CASSLYENSPFHF.

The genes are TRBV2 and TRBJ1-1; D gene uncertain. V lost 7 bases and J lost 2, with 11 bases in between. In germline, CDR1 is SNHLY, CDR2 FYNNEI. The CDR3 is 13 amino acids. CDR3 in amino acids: CASTGEANTEAFF. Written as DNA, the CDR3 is TGTGCCAGCACCGGTGAGGCCAACACTGAAGCTTTCTTT.

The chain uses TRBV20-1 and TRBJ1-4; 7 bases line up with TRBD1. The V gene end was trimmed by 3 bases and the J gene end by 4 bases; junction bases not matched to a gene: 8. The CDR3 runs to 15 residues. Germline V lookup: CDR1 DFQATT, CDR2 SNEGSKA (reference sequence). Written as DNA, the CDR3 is TGCAGTGCTAGCCCCACAGGGGCAAGTAATGAAAAACTGTTTTTT. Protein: CSASPTGASNEKLFF.

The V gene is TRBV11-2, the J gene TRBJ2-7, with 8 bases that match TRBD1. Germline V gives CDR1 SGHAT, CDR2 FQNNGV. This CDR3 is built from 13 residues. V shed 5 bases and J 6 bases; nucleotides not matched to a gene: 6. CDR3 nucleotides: TGTGCCAGCAGCCCGGACAGGGAACGCGAGCAGTACTTC. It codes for CASSPDREREQYF.

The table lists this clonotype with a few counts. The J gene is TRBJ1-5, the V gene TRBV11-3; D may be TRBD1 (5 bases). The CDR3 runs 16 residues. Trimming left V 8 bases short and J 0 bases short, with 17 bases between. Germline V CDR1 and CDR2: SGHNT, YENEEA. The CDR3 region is CASRDLFVYSNQPQHF. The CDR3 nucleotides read TGTGCCAGCCGGGACTTATTTGTCTATAGCAATCAGCCCCAGCATTTT.

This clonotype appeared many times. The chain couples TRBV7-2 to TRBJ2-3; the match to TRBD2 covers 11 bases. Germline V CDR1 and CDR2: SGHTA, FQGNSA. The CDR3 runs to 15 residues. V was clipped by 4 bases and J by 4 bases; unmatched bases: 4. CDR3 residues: CASSSTSGVADTQYF. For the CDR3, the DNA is TGTGCCAGCAGCTCGACTAGCGGGGTAGCAGATACGCAGTATTTT.

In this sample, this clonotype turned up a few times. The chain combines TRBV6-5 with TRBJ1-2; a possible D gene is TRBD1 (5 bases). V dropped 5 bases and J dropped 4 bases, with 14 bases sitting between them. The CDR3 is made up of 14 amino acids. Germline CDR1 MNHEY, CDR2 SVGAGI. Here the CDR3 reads CASSPTRDGYGYTF. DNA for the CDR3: TGTGCCAGCAGTCCCACCCGGGACGGCTATGGCTACACCTTC.

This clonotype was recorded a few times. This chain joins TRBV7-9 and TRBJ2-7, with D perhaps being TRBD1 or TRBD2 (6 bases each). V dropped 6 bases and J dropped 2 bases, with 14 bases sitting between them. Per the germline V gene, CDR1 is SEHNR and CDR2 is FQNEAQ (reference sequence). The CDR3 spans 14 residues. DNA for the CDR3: TGTGCCAGCAGATCAGGAGGGGGTACCTACGAGCAGTACTTC. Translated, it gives CASRSGGGTYEQYF.

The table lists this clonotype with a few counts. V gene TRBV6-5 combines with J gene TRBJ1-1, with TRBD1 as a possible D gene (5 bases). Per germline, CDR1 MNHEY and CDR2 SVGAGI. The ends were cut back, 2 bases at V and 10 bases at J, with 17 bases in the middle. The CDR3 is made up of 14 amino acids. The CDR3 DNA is TGTGCCAGCAGTTACAGGGGTCGGGAGTTGTTAGCTTTCTTT. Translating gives CASSYRGRELLAFF.

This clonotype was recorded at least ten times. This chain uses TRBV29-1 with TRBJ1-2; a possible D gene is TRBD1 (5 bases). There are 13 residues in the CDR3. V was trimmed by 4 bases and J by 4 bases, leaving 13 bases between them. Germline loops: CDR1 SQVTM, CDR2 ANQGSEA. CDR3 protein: CSVVRGSSYGYTF. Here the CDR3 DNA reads TGCAGCGTTGTACGGGGGTCGTCCTATGGCTACACCTTC.

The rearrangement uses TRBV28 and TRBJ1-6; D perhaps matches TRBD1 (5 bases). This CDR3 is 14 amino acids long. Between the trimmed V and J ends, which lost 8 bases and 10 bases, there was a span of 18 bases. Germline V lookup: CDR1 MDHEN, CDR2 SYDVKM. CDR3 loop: CASVTGGSGSPLHF. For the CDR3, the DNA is TGTGCCAGCGTTACTGGGGGGTCGGGATCACCCCTCCACTTT.

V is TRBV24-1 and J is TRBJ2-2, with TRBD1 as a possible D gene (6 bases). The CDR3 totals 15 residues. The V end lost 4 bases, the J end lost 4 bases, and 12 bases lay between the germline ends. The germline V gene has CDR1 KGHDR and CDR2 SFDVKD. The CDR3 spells CATSEGDRRTGELFF. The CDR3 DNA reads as TGTGCCACCAGTGAAGGCGACAGGCGCACCGGGGAGCTGTTTTTT.

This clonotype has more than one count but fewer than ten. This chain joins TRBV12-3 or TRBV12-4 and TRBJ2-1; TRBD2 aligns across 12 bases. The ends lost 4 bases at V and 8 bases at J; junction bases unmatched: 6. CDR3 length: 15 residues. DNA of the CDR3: TGTGCCAGCAGTTCCACTAGCGGGGGGAGGGATGAGCAGTTCTTC. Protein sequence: CASSSTSGGRDEQFF.

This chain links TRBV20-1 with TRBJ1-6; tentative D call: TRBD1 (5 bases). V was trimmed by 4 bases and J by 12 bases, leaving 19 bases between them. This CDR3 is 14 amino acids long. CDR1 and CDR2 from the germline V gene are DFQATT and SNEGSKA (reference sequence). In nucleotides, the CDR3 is TGCAGTGCTACAGCCGGGACCTCAATGGGACCCCTCCACTTT. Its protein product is CSATAGTSMGPLHF.

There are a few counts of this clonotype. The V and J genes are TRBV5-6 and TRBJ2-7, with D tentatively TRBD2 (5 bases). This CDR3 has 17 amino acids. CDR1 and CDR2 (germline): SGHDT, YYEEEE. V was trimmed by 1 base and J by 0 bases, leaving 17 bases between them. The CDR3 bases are TGTGCCAGCAGCTTGCTCATCTCCGGGATGAGCTCCTACGAGCAGTACTTC. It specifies CASSLLISGMSSYEQYF.

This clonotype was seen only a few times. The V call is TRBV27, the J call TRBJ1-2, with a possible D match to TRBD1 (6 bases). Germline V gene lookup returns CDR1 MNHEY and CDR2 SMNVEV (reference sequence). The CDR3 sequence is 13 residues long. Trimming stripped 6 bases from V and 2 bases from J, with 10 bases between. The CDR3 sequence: CASSWDTNYGYTF. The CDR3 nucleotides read TGTGCCAGCAGCTGGGACACGAACTATGGCTACACCTTC.

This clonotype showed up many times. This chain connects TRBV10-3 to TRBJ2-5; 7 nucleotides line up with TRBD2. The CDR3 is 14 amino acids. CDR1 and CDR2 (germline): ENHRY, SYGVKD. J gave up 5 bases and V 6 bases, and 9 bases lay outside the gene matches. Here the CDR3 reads CAIRDGRGEETQYF. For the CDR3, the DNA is TGTGCCATCAGGGACGGACGGGGGGAGGAGACCCAGTACTTC.

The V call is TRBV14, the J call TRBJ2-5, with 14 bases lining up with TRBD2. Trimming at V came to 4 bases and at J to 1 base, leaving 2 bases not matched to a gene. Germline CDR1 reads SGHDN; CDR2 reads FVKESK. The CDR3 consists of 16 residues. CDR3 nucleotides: TGTGCCAGCAGCCTTGGGACTAGCGGGGGCCAAGAGACCCAGTACTTC. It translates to CASSLGTSGGQETQYF.

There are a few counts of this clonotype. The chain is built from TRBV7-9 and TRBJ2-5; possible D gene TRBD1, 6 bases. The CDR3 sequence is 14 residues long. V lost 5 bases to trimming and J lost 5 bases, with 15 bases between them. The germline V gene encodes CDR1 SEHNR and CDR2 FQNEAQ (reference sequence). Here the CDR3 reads CASSPQGTPETQYF. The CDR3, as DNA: TGTGCCAGCAGCCCCCAGGGGACCCCGGAGACCCAGTACTTC.

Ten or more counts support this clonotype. The CDR3 loop is CAIRPNSGALSYEQYF. DNA of the CDR3: TGTGCCATCAGGCCAAATAGCGGGGCGCTATCCTACGAGCAGTACTTC. This chain joins TRBV10-3 and TRBJ2-7, with 8 bases aligning to TRBD2. V lost 6 bases and J lost 1; bases outside the gene matches: 11. From germline, CDR1 is ENHRY and CDR2 SYGVKD. The CDR3 sequence is 16 residues long.

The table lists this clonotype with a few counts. The CDR3 DNA is TGTGCCAGCAGCCTACGGACTAGCGGGGGGCCCAATGAGCAGTTCTTC. Translated: CASSLRTSGGPNEQFF. The chain uses TRBV4-2 and TRBJ2-1; 14 nucleotides agree with TRBD2. With V trimmed by 4 bases and J by 6 bases, 5 bases remained unmatched. Germline-derived CDR1 and CDR2 are LGHNA and YNFKEQ. This CDR3 contains 16 residues.